This T cell receptor beta chain originates from a study of immune reconstitution after stem cell transplant in scleroderma. Per germline, CDR1 SGHVS and CDR2 FNYEAQ. This CDR3 has 15 residues. Trimming shortened V by 3 bases and J by 4 bases, and 16 bases separated the two germline ends. TCRdb analysed the RT-PCR reads with MiXCR anew, one entry per CDR3 protein. The sample has about 4,000 distinct CDR3 sequences; under 7.5% are singletons. The TCR originated in a female donor with systemic sclerosis. This material was obtained before or after autologous hematopoietic stem cell transplantation (not recorded which). The chain carries TRBV7-6 and TRBJ2-7; D is perhaps TRBD1 (5 bases). The DNA of the CDR3 is TGTGCCAGCAGCTTTAGACCCGACAGTCGTTACGAGCAGTACTTC. Translation gives CASSFRPDSRYEQYF.